This T cell receptor beta chain was found in a study of human T cells and chemical hapten exposure. Study overall: Patients, predominantly female, presented with alopecia areata, totalis or universalis.

Germline V CDR1 and CDR2: MNHEY, SMNVEV (reference sequence). The CDR3 is 16 residues long. Trimming shortened V by 0 bases and J by 5 bases, and 14 bases separated the two germline ends. Each CDR3 protein gets one entry after TCRdb re-called the RACE reads with MiXCR. The sample has some 180,000 distinct CDR3 sequences; around 20% are singletons. Time point noted: patch test 1, 2 weeks after DPC sensitization. Treatment here: therapeutic diphenylcyclopropenone sensitization with weekly scalp DPC. It was from unfractionated whole blood that total RNA was extracted. The chain uses TRBV27 and TRBJ2-1; TRBD2 might be the D (6 bases). The source of this sequence is a woman aged 50 to 65 with alopecia areata. Some clones in this sample may be carry-over from other donors' samples. The source was whole blood, collected in connection with sensitization to the hapten diphenylcyclopropenone (DPC). CDR3 loop: CASSLSRLAENNEQFF. DNA for the CDR3: TGTGCCAGCAGTTTATCCAGGTTAGCGGAGAACAATGAGCAGTTCTTC.